The text below deals with one TCR beta chain. The target antigen is unknown. The sample is drawn from a study of T cell responses to AZD1222 COVID-19 vaccine. Libraries were prepared by immunoSEQ multiplex PCR; TCRdb keeps only in-frame clonotypes and omits some of them. The sample has about 130,000 clones; approximately 90% are singletons. Per the germline V gene, CDR1 is MDHEN and CDR2 is SYDVKM. Deletions cut 4 bases from V and 6 bases from J, with 11 bases between. The CDR3 is 13 residues long. Study findings and constraints: White British donors predominated, females outnumbered males, and clonal diversity was possibly underestimated. Only 5 to 7 AZD1222 recipients tested seropositive at baseline.

The clonotype originates from an adult in good health. The chain joins TRBV28 to TRBJ2-3; D unresolved. The sample consisted of peripheral blood, taken on day 0 of AZD1222 vaccination. CDR3 amino acids: CASSSAVQDTQYF. The CDR3 coding sequence is TGTGCCAGCAGTTCCGCGGTTCAGGATACGCAGTATTTT.